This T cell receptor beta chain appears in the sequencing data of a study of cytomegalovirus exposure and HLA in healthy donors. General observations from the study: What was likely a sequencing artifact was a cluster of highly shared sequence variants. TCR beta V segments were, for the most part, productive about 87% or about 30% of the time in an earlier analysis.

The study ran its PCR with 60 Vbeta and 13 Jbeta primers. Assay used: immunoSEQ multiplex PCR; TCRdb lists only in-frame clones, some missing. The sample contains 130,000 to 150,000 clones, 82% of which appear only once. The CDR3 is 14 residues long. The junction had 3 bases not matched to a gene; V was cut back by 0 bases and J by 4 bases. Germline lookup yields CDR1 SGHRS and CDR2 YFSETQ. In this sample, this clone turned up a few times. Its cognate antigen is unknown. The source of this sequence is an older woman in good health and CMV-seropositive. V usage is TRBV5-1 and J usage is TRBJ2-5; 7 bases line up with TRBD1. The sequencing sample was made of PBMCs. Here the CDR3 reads CASSLGQGGETQYF. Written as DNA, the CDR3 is TGCGCCAGCAGCTTGGGACAGGGCGGAGAGACCCAGTACTTC.